These 9 T cell receptor beta chains were sequenced from one sample in a study of T cell responses to AZD1222 COVID-19 vaccine. The data were produced by immunoSEQ multiplex PCR, yet TCRdb's version contains in-frame clones alone and is incomplete. This sample has over 150,000 clones; roughly nine tenths occur once, and the top ten carry nearly 3.5%. This material consisted of peripheral blood, taken 28 days after the second AZD1222 dose. The receptors come from an adult who received the AZD1222 COVID-19 vaccine.

The CDR3 here is CASSLTGLAYNEQFF. CDR3 DNA sequence: TGTGCCAGCAGCTTAACGGGACTAGCCTACAATGAGCAGTTCTTC. The rearrangement uses TRBV11-1 and TRBJ2-1, with 8 bases identical to TRBD2. Germline values: CDR1 SGHAT, CDR2 FQDESV (reference sequence). V trimming: 2 bases; J trimming: 2 bases; junction bases outside the gene matches: 2. The length of the CDR3 is 15 residues.

V usage is TRBV10-1 and J usage is TRBJ1-1, with D maybe TRBD1 (5 bases). Germline V CDR1 and CDR2: WNHNN, SYGVQD (reference sequence). The CDR3 runs 13 residues. With 6 bases removed from V and 0 bases from J, the gap between germline ends came to 8 bases. CDR3 coding DNA: TGCGCCAGCAGGGGACCAATGAACACTGAAGCTTTCTTT. Amino acids: CASRGPMNTEAFF.

The V gene is TRBV5-1, the J gene TRBJ2-7; D possibly uses TRBD1 or TRBD2 (5 bases each). Trimming removed 4 bases at V and 5 bases at J, with 19 bases between. The germline V gene has CDR1 SGHRS and CDR2 YFSETQ. The CDR3 is made up of 15 amino acids. CDR3 loop: CASSPNGAGSHEQYF. CDR3 DNA: TGCGCCAGCAGCCCGAACGGGGCAGGGAGTCACGAGCAGTACTTC.

This chain connects TRBV28 to TRBJ2-5, with D possibly TRBD2 on 6 matching bases. The CDR3 is 14 amino acids. Germline loops: CDR1 MDHEN, CDR2 SYDVKM. V was cut by 2 bases and J by 5 bases, with 12 bases left in between. DNA of the CDR3: TGTGCCAGCAGTTTAGCCGGGAGAGCGGAGACCCAGTACTTC. It codes for CASSLAGRAETQYF. Complete variable domain (other parts from reference TRBV28 and TRBJ2-5): DVKVTQSSRYLVKRTGEKVFLECVQDMDHENMFWYRQDPGLGLRLIYFSYDVKMKEKGDIPEGYSVSREKKERFSLILESASTNQTSMYLCASSLAGRAETQYFGPGTRLLVL.

This clone was observed a few times. This chain connects TRBV13 to TRBJ2-1; 7 bases match TRBD2. Unmatched junction bases numbered 14, after V lost 6 bases and J lost 0 bases. Germline V gene data show CDR1 as PRHDT and CDR2 as FYEKMQ (reference sequence). The CDR3 loop spans 18 amino acids. The CDR3 coding sequence is TGTGCCAGCAGGGGGCGGGCGGGACTACCGAGCTCCTACAATGAGCAGTTCTTC. Its protein is CASRGRAGLPSSYNEQFF. Variable domain in full (rest from reference TRBV13 and TRBJ2-1): AAGVIQSPRHLIKEKRETATLKCYPIPRHDTVYWYQQGPGQDPQFLISFYEKMQSDKGSIPDRFSAQQFSDYHSELNMSSLELGDSALYFCASRGRAGLPSSYNEQFFGPGTRLTVL.

This sequence joins TRBV6-4 and TRBJ1-1; D is ambiguous. This CDR3 is 13 amino acids long. V was shortened by 5 bases and J by 0 bases, with 7 bases between the two germline ends. Germline V gene data show CDR1 as MRHNA and CDR2 as SNTAGT. The CDR3, as DNA: TGTGCCAGCAGTCGAGAGTTGAACACTGAAGCTTTCTTT. Protein product: CASSRELNTEAFF.

The CDR3 here is CASSHPLGADTQYF. CDR3 bases: TGTGCCAGCAGCCATCCTCTAGGGGCCGATACGCAGTATTTT. V is TRBV11-2 and J is TRBJ2-3; weak D call: TRBD1 (5 bases). CDR3 length equals 14 residues. Trimming took 5 bases from V and 6 from J, leaving 15 bases between them. CDR1 and CDR2 (germline): SGHAT, FQNNGV.

This chain joins TRBV4-1 and TRBJ1-1; D not certain. The CDR3 covers 14 residues. Germline values: CDR1 MGHRA, CDR2 YSYEKL. V lost 2 bases and J lost 1, with 8 bases in between. The CDR3 here is CASSQKRANTEAFF. DNA of the CDR3: TGCGCCAGCAGCCAAAAGAGGGCGAACACTGAAGCTTTCTTT.

V is TRBV2 and J is TRBJ2-2; TRBD2 aligns across 7 bases. CDR3 length equals 12 residues. Germline V gives CDR1 SNHLY, CDR2 FYNNEI. Trimming removed 8 bases from V and 6 bases from J; junction bases left unmatched: 3. Written as DNA, the CDR3 is TGTGCCAGCGGGGGACTACCCGGGGAGCTGTTTTTT. Protein sequence: CASGGLPGELFF.